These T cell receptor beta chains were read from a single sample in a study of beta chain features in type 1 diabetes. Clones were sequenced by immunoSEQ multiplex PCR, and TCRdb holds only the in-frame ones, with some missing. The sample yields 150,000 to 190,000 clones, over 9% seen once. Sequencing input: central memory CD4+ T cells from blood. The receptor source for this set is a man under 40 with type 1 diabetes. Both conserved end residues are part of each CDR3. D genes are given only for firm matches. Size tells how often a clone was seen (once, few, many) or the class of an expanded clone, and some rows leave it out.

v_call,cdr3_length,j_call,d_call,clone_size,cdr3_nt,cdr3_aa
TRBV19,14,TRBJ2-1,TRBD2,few,TGTGCCAGTACCTCTAGCTTTGGACTAGATGAGCAGTTCTTC,CASTSSFGLDEQFF
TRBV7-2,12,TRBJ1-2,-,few,TGTGCCTCAGGGCGGCTTAACTATGGCTACACCTTC,CASGRLNYGYTF
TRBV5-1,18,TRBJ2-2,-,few,TGCGCCAGCAGCTTTGAACAGTCCAGAACCGTTAACACCGGGGAGCTGTTTTTT,CASSFEQSRTVNTGELFF
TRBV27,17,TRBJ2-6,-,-,TGTGCCAGCAGTTTAGTGGGCCGTGTGTGGGGGGCCAACGTCCTGACTTTC,CASSLVGRVWGANVLTF
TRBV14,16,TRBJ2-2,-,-,TGTGCCAGCAGCCGAGATAGTGCCCCTAACACCGGGGAGCTGTTTTTT,CASSRDSAPNTGELFF
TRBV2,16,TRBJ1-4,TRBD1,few,TGTGCCAGCAGTGATCAGGGGGCGCTGGCTAATGAAAAACTGTTTTTT,CASSDQGALANEKLFF
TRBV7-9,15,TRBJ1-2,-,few,TGTGCCAGCAGCACCAAGTCGGGACTCTACCTTCCACAGGCCTTC,CASSTKSGLYLPQAF
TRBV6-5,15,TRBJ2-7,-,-,TGTGCCAGCAGTTACAACCCGCTGAGCTCCTACGAGCAGTACTTC,CASSYNPLSSYEQYF
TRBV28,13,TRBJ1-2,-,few,TGTGCCAGCAGTTTACAACGGACAGTTGGCTACACCTTC,CASSLQRTVGYTF
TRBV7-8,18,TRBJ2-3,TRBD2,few,TGTGCCAGCAGCGCAGGTGGCGCGGGAGGACTACGCCCGGATACGCAGTATTTT,CASSAGGAGGLRPDTQYF
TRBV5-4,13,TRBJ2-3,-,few,TGTGCCAGCAGCTCGGGAGCGACAGATACGCAGTATTTT,CASSSGATDTQYF
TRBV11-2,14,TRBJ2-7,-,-,TGTGCCAGCAGCTTAGTTGCGGCTAGCAGCGAGCAGTACTTC,CASSLVAASSEQYF
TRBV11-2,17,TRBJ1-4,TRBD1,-,TGTGCCAGCAGCTTAGAAGCCTTCGGACAGGATAATGAAAAACTGTTTTTT,CASSLEAFGQDNEKLFF
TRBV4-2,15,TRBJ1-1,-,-,TGTGCCAGCAGCCAAGGAGCGGGAATGAACACTGAAGCTTTCTTT,CASSQGAGMNTEAFF
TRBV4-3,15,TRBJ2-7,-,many,TGCGCCAGCAGCCGGATCGGGGGAAGCGCCTACGAGCAGTACTTC,CASSRIGGSAYEQYF
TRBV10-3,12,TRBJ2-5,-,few,TGTGCCATCAGTGCCGTACAAGAGACCCAGTACTTC,CAISAVQETQYF
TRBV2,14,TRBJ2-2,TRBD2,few,TGTGCCAGCAGGCGGGAGTGGGTCACCGGGGAGCTGTTTTTT,CASRREWVTGELFF
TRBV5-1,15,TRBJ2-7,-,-,TGCGCCAGCAGCTCCAGCGGGACATCTTTGGGGGAGCAGTACTTC,CASSSSGTSLGEQYF
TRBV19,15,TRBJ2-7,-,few,TGTGCCAGTAGGGAGGGACTCCTACCTACCTACGAGCAGTACTTC,CASREGLLPTYEQYF
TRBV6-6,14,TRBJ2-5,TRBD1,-,TGTGCCAGCAGTTACCCGGGACAGCAAGAGACCCAGTACTTC,CASSYPGQQETQYF
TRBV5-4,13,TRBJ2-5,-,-,TGTGCCAGCAGCCTTGAGGGTTTTAGGGCCCAGTACTTC,CASSLEGFRAQYF
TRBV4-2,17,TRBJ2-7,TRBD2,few,TGTGCCAGCAGCCAGACGGGAGGGGCTAGCGTCCCCTACGAGCAGTACTTC,CASSQTGGASVPYEQYF
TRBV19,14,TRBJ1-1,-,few,TGTGCCAGTAGTTCACGGGTGGAGAACACTGAAGCTTTCTTT,CASSSRVENTEAFF
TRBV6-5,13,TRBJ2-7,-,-,TGTGCCAGCAGTCACGACAGGAACTACGAGCAGTACTTC,CASSHDRNYEQYF
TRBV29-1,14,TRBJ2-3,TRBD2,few,TGCAGCGGGGGGAAGGCGGGAGGAGTAGATACGCAGTATTTT,CSGGKAGGVDTQYF
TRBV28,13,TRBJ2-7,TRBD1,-,TGTGCCAGCAGCAGGGACAGCTCCTACGAGCAGTACTTC,CASSRDSSYEQYF
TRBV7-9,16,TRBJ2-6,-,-,TGTGCCAGCAGCCAAGAAGCCGCCTCTGGGGCCAACGTCCTGACTTTC,CASSQEAASGANVLTF
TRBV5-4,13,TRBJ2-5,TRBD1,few,TGTGCCAGCAGCTTGTACAGGGGCGAGACCCAGTACTTC,CASSLYRGETQYF
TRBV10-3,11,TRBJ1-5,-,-,TGTGCCATCGGCATCGATCAGCCCCAGCATTTT,CAIGIDQPQHF
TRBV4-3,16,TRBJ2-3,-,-,TGCGCCAGCAGCCAAGTATGGGGCCTTAGCACAGATACGCAGTATTTT,CASSQVWGLSTDTQYF
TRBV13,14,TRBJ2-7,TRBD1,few,TGTGCCAGCAGCTCTAGGGACAGCTCCTACGAGCAGTACTTC,CASSSRDSSYEQYF
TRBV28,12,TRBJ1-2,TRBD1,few,TGTGCCAGCGGGACAGGGTCCGTTGGCTACACCTTC,CASGTGSVGYTF
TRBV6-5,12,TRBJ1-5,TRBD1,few,TGTGCCAGCAGTCGCAGGGGGCAGCCCCAGCATTTT,CASSRRGQPQHF
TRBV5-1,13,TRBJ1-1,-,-,TGCGCCAGCAGCTTGCTAGGGAGGTATGAAGCTTTCTTT,CASSLLGRYEAFF
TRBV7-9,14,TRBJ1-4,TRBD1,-,TGTGCCAGCAGCCCGGACAGGGGCGGTGAAAAACTGTTTTTT,CASSPDRGGEKLFF
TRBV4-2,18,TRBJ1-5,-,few,TGTGCCAGCAGCCAGGACCATAGGACAGCTTATAGCAATCAGCCCCAGCATTTT,CASSQDHRTAYSNQPQHF
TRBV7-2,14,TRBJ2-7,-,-,TGTGCCAGCAGCTTTAGCCCCCGGGTGCGCGAGCAGTACTTC,CASSFSPRVREQYF
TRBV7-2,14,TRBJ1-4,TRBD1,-,TGTGCCAGCAGTCGGGACAGAAGCGGTGAAAAACTGTTTTTT,CASSRDRSGEKLFF
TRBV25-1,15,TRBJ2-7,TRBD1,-,TGTGCCAGCAGTTTATCGTTAGGACAGGGCTACGAGCAGTACTTC,CASSLSLGQGYEQYF
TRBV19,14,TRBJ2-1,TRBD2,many,TGTGCCAGTAGCTTAGCGGGGCTCTACAATGAGCAGTTCTTC,CASSLAGLYNEQFF
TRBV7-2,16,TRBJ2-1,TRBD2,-,TGTGCCAGCAGCTTAGCGCTCGCTAGCGGTAGCAATGAGCAGTTCTTC,CASSLALASGSNEQFF